This T cell receptor (beta chain) is from a study of OX40 agonist ivuxolimab in advanced cancers. Overall study context: Males comprised about 84% of the group, whose mean age was about 61 years (range roughly 20 to 85).

CDR3 size: 13 residues. J was trimmed by 4 bases and V by 8 bases; bases with no gene match: 5. Germline V gives CDR1 ENHRY, CDR2 SYGVKD. TCRdb's copy holds only in-frame clones and misses some; the assay was immunoSEQ multiplex PCR. The sample consists of over 60,000 clones, around 90% of them appearing once. Sample: CD4+ or CD8+ T cells sorted from blood, taken in a trial of the OX40 agonist ivuxolimab. The clonotype comes from an adult with an advanced solid tumor such as melanoma, head and neck, liver or kidney cancer. The rearrangement links TRBV10-3 to TRBJ1-1, with 9 bases that match TRBD1. The CDR3 sequence: CAIGQGRGTEAFF. As DNA, the CDR3 is TGTGCCATCGGACAGGGGCGGGGCACTGAAGCTTTCTTT.